These 21 T cell receptor beta chains were all obtained from the same sample, sequenced in a study of T-cell reconstitution after alpha-beta-depleted transplantation in children. A TCRbeta library incorporating unique molecular identifiers was prepared. TCRdb independently ran MiXCR on the PCR reads; one entry per CDR3 protein. The sample has a few hundred thousand distinct CDR3 sequences; 15% to 20% are singletons. Here the sequenced sample was PBMCs from the stem cell graft donor, taken from the stem cell graft. Every receptor here comes from a human donor who donated a stem cell graft to a child with acute lymphoblastic leukemia.

This clonotype came up a few times. The rearrangement joins TRBV30 to TRBJ1-6; D unresolved. The CDR3 has 13 amino acids. Trimming left V 2 bases short and J 7 bases short, with 9 bases between. Germline CDR1 and CDR2: GTSNPN and SVGIG (reference sequence). The CDR3 DNA is TGTGCCTGGAGTTCCAACATGAATTCACCCCTCCACTTT. Its protein product is CAWSSNMNSPLHF.

In its sample, this clonotype was seen a few times. The chain joins TRBV20-1 to TRBJ2-4; D might be TRBD1 (6 bases). There are 15 residues in the CDR3. CDR1 is DFQATT, CDR2 SNEGSKA, per germline (reference sequence). Trimming removed 5 bases from V and 2 bases from J, with 16 bases in between. In nucleotides, the CDR3 is TGCAGTGCTGACATCACAGGGATTTCCAAAAACATTCAGTACTTC. Translated, it gives CSADITGISKNIQYF.

The chain employs TRBV24-1 and TRBJ2-1; a weak D match, TRBD2 (7 bases). Trimming took off 1 base at V and 7 bases at J, with 22 bases between the two ends. The CDR3 covers 18 residues. Germline V gene lookup returns CDR1 KGHDR and CDR2 SFDVKD. The CDR3 here is CATSDFGAGARNGNEQFF. In DNA form, the CDR3 reads TGTGCCACCAGTGATTTCGGTGCGGGGGCCCGGAACGGTAATGAGCAGTTCTTC.

The chain couples TRBV5-1 to TRBJ1-1; D uncertain. The ends were cut back, 2 bases at V and 0 bases at J, with 17 bases in the middle. The CDR3 has 17 residues. Germline CDR1 is SGHRS and CDR2 is YFSETQ. In nucleotides, the CDR3 is TGCGCCAGCAGCTTCACACAGCAACTAAGGATGAACACTGAAGCTTTCTTT. Translating it yields CASSFTQQLRMNTEAFF.

In its sample, this clonotype was seen a few times. The V gene is TRBV7-2, the J gene TRBJ2-2, with D unclear. V gave up 6 bases and J gave up 5 bases, with 16 bases separating them. The CDR3 is 15 amino acids. The germline gives CDR1 SGHTA, CDR2 FQGNSA. The CDR3 DNA reads as TGTGCCAGCAGGGCGCAAGGGCATTATACCGGGGAGCTGTTTTTT. It yields the protein CASRAQGHYTGELFF. Filled out from reference TRBV7-2 and TRBJ2-2, the complete variable domain reads GAGVSQSPSNKVTEKGKDVELRCDPISGHTALYWYRQSLGQGLEFLIYFQGNSAPDKSGLPSDRFSAERTGGSVSTLTIQRTQQEDSAVYLCASRAQGHYTGELFFGEGSRLTVL.

This chain links TRBV27 with TRBJ1-4; perhaps TRBD1 as D (5 bases). The germline V and J ends were trimmed by 4 bases and 2 bases, with 11 bases remaining between them. CDR1 is MNHEY, CDR2 SMNVEV, per germline (reference sequence). This CDR3 is built from 15 residues. The CDR3 sequence: CASSWGSMTNEKLFF. The DNA of the CDR3 is TGTGCCAGCAGTTGGGGGTCGATGACTAATGAAAAACTGTTTTTT. Based on the CDR3 plus reference TRBV27 and TRBJ1-4, the full variable domain is EAQVTQNPRYLITVTGKKLTVTCSQNMNHEYMSWYRQDPGLGLRQIYYSMNVEVTDKGDVPEGYKVSRKEKRNFPLILESPSPNQTSLYFCASSWGSMTNEKLFFGSGTQLSVL.

This clonotype was seen only a few times. The junction shows a germline mismatch at one end, possibly a read error. The chain couples TRBV12-3 or TRBV12-4 to TRBJ2-1; D is possibly TRBD1 or TRBD2 (5 bases each). This CDR3 is 13 amino acids long. The CDR3 loop reads CASSPPEPRDVSF. The DNA for the CDR3 is TGTGCCAGCAGTCCCCCTGAACCCCGGGACGTCTCCTTC.

The sample holds one count of this clonotype. The chain combines TRBV5-1 with TRBJ1-2, with 11 bases matching TRBD1. Germline CDR1 reads SGHRS; CDR2 reads YFSETQ. V lost 6 bases, J lost 7 bases, and 8 bases stayed unmatched. The CDR3 spans 14 residues. CDR3 in DNA: TGCGCCAGCAAACCGGGACAGGGGGTGTTTGGCTACACCTTC. Translation gives CASKPGQGVFGYTF.

The chain has TRBV30 and TRBJ1-2, with D possibly matching TRBD1 (6 bases). Germline CDR1 and CDR2: GTSNPN and SVGIG (reference sequence). Trimming cost V 4 bases and J 5 bases, with 14 bases left between them. This CDR3 is 13 amino acids long. The CDR3 is CAWTFRGIYGYTF. The CDR3 DNA reads as TGTGCCTGGACTTTCAGGGGAATTTATGGCTACACCTTC. Filled out from reference TRBV30 and TRBJ1-2, the complete variable domain reads SQTIHQWPATLVQPVGSPLSLECTVEGTSNPNLYWYRQAAGRGLQLLFYSVGIGQISSEVPQNLSASRPQDRQFILSSKKLLLSDSGFYLCAWTFRGIYGYTFGSGTRLTVV.

V gene TRBV9 combines with J gene TRBJ2-7; D is undetermined. The CDR3 sequence is 14 residues long. CDR1 SGDLS and CDR2 YYNGEE come from the germline V gene. The V gene lost 0 bases and the J gene lost 5 bases, with 12 bases spanning the gap. Written as DNA, the CDR3 is TGTGCCAGCAGCGTAGAAAGCTCGCACCACGAGCAGTACTTC. It encodes CASSVESSHHEQYF.

This clonotype was counted many times. V usage is TRBV4-1 and J usage is TRBJ1-1, with D possibly being TRBD1 (6 bases). Germline loops: CDR1 MGHRA, CDR2 YSYEKL. CDR3 length equals 16 residues. Trimming removed 4 bases at V and 2 bases at J, with 17 bases between. CDR3 bases: TGCGCCAGCAGCCCCCTGGGGGGGCCAATTAACACTGAAGCTTTCTTT. Protein sequence: CASSPLGGPINTEAFF.

This rearrangement joins TRBV20-1 to TRBJ1-1; D may be TRBD1 (5 bases). Per the germline V gene, CDR1 is DFQATT and CDR2 is SNEGSKA (reference sequence). V was pared by 0 bases and J by 7 bases, with 12 bases between. CDR3 length: 13 residues. The chain's CDR3 is CSARDGRVGEAFF. CDR3 coding DNA: TGCAGTGCTAGAGATGGCAGGGTGGGTGAAGCTTTCTTT.

This clonotype was counted between two and nine times. The chain uses TRBV5-1 and TRBJ1-4, with a possible D match to TRBD1 (5 bases). Germline assignment: CDR1 SGHRS and CDR2 YFSETQ. The germline V and J ends were trimmed by 4 bases and 7 bases, with 17 bases remaining between them. The CDR3 has 15 residues. The CDR3 spells CASSPAGRDREKLFF. The CDR3 nucleotides are TGCGCCAGCAGCCCGGCTGGCAGGGATCGTGAAAAACTGTTTTTT.

This chain connects TRBV27 to TRBJ2-1, with TRBD2 matching over 9 bases. This CDR3 is 17 amino acids long. CDR1 is MNHEY, CDR2 SMNVEV, per germline (reference sequence). J was trimmed by 0 bases and V by 1 base; bases with no gene match: 4. CDR3 in amino acids: CASSLFSGSPSYNEQFF. Here the CDR3 DNA reads TGTGCCAGCAGTTTATTTAGCGGGAGCCCCTCCTACAATGAGCAGTTCTTC.

This clonotype was found a few times. The chain recombines TRBV5-1 with TRBJ1-4; 7 bases map to TRBD1. CDR3 length equals 16 residues. Germline V lookup: CDR1 SGHRS, CDR2 YFSETQ. Trimming cost V 1 base and J 8 bases; bases outside gene matches: 11. The CDR3 loop reads CASSLSTGVRQEKLFF. CDR3 DNA: TGCGCCAGCAGCTTGTCCACAGGGGTGAGACAGGAAAAACTGTTTTTT.

This clonotype showed up just a few times. The rearrangement joins TRBV5-1 to TRBJ2-1; D is unresolved. The germline V gene encodes CDR1 SGHRS and CDR2 YFSETQ. This CDR3 is built from 15 residues. V was trimmed by 0 bases and J by 0 bases, leaving 7 bases between them. In nucleotides, the CDR3 is TGCGCCAGCAGCTTGGCAGCGCCCTCCTACAATGAGCAGTTCTTC. Amino acids: CASSLAAPSYNEQFF.

There are a few counts of this clonotype. This chain links TRBV2 with TRBJ1-5; the D gene is possibly TRBD1 (6 bases). Looked up from germline, CDR1 is SNHLY and CDR2 is FYNNEI. V gave up 6 bases and J gave up 9 bases, with 18 bases separating them. The length of the CDR3 is 14 residues. CDR3 loop: CASRKQGSATPQHF. The CDR3 DNA sequence: TGTGCCAGCAGGAAACAGGGATCCGCGACGCCCCAGCATTTT.

The rearrangement links TRBV5-1 to TRBJ1-1; 8 bases agree with TRBD1. Per the germline V gene, CDR1 is SGHRS and CDR2 is YFSETQ. Germline trimming cut 4 bases from V and 4 bases from J; bases unmatched to any gene: 6. This CDR3 contains 14 residues. CDR3 coding DNA: TGCGCCAGCAGCCTTAACAGGGGGAGCACTGAAGCTTTCTTT. It codes for CASSLNRGSTEAFF.

This clonotype was counted a few times. V is TRBV6-5 and J is TRBJ2-7; D may correspond to TRBD1 or TRBD2 (5 bases each). CDR1 MNHEY and CDR2 SVGAGI come from the germline V gene. The CDR3 extends over 15 amino acids. The ends were cut back, 6 bases at V and 0 bases at J, with 15 bases in the middle. The CDR3 DNA reads TGTGCCAGCAGCCAACCTGGGGACGTCTCCTACGAGCAGTACTTC. Translation gives CASSQPGDVSYEQYF.

This sequence joins TRBV25-1 and TRBJ1-2, with D unresolved. Trimming cost V 0 bases and J 6 bases, with 5 bases left between them. CDR3 length: 12 residues. Germline V lookup: CDR1 MGHDK, CDR2 SYGVNS. The CDR3 region has the DNA TGTGCCAGCAGTGAATATGCGGATGGCTACACCTTC. Its protein is CASSEYADGYTF.

V is TRBV27 and J is TRBJ2-7; TRBD2 aligns across 7 bases. CDR3 size: 15 residues. Looked up from germline, CDR1 is MNHEY and CDR2 is SMNVEV (reference sequence). The junction had 5 bases not matched to a gene; V was cut back by 2 bases and J by 1 base. The DNA of the CDR3 is TGTGCCAGCAGTTTACGGGCTAGCGGATCCTACGAGCAGTACTTC. Its translation: CASSLRASGSYEQYF.